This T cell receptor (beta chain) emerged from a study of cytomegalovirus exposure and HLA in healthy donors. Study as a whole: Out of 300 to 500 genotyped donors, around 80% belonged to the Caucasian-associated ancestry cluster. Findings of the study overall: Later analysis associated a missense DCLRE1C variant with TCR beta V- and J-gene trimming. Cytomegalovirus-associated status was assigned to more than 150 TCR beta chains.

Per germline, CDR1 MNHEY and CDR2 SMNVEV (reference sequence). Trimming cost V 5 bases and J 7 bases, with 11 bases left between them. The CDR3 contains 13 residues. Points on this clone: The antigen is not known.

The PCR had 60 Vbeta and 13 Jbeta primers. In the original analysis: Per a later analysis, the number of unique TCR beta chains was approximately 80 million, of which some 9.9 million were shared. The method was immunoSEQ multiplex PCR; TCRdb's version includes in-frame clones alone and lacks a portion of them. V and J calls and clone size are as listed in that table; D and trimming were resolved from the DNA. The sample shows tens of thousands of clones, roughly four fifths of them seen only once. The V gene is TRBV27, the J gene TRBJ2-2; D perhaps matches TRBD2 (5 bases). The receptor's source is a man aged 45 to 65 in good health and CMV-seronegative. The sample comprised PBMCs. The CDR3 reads CASSRLLDGELFF. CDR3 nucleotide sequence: TGTGCCAGCAGTCGACTACTGGACGGGGAGCTGTTTTTT.